This T cell receptor beta chain was retrieved from a study of blood T cell repertoires in COVID-19. At the level of the study: Acute-phase and convalescent COVID-19 samples originated in the United States, Italy and Spain. PBMCs, B-cell-depleted T cells, or T cells provided the cDNA or gDNA that made up the material.

CDR3 length: 17 residues. The authors' processing: The assay estimated nucleated cells by amplifying reference gene primers. Profiled with immunoSEQ multiplex PCR; TCRdb holds only in-frame clones, not every one. V, J and clone size were drawn from that table, and D and trimming were deduced from the DNA. The sample has 300,000 to 400,000 clones; more than 75% are singletons. The chain recombines TRBV21-1 with TRBJ1-2; TRBD1, the table's D call, was not compared with the DNA. TRBV21-1 is a listed pseudogene. Sequenced material: peripheral blood. This TCR came from a woman younger than 35 who had recovered from COVID-19. The CDR3 loop reads CASSKGNRGTINYGYTF. CDR3 coding DNA: TGTGCCAGCAGCAAAGGGAACAGGGGAACGATAAACTATGGCTACACCTTC.